This T cell receptor beta chain was observed in a study of graft-versus-host responses after intestinal transplantation. This clone was seen more than once but under ten times. Clones were sequenced by immunoSEQ multiplex PCR, and TCRdb holds only the in-frame ones, with some missing. The sample has 15,000 to 17,000 clones; approximately 33% are singletons. This specimen was alloreactive CD4+ T cells from a mixed lymphocyte reaction culture, taken before intestinal transplant. Subset specified: CFSE-low proliferating T cells sorted from approximately 6-day pre-transplant mixed lymphocyte reaction (GvH or HvG direction). The TCR was taken from a human patient who received an intestinal transplant.

The CDR3 DNA follows: TGCGCCAGCAGCTTGGGGACTACGCCAGATCTGGAGACCCAGTACTTC. Translation gives CASSLGTTPDLETQYF. The chain couples TRBV5-1 to TRBJ2-5; maybe TRBD2 (6 bases). The V gene's germline CDR1 is SGHRS and CDR2 YFSETQ. V was trimmed by 0 bases and J by 5 bases, leaving 17 bases between them. CDR3 length: 16 residues.